This T cell receptor (beta chain) is from a study of blood T cell repertoires in COVID-19. Study information: COVID-19 samples collected from the United States, Italy and Spain covered acute and convalescent phases. In each case, the material was cDNA or gDNA derived from T cells, B-cell-depleted T cells, or PBMCs.

The CDR3 runs to 15 residues. Germline CDR1 SEHNR, CDR2 FQNEAQ (reference sequence). With 3 bases clipped from V and 4 bases from J, the junction kept 7 bases outside the gene matches. Authors' processing steps: Reference gene primer amplification yielded estimated nucleated cell counts. Measured with immunoSEQ multiplex PCR; TCRdb has only the in-frame clones, and not every one. V, J and clone size derive from that table, while D and trimming were established from the DNA sequence. The repertoire holds 15,000 to 17,000 clones, with 76% as singletons. The chain uses TRBV7-9 and TRBJ1-1, with 8 nucleotides matching TRBD1. This receptor was obtained from a man between 65 and 85 years old with active or convalescent COVID-19. Sequences were obtained from peripheral blood. For the CDR3, the DNA is TGTGCCAGCAGCTTTTCCCCTACAGGGGGCACTGAAGCTTTCTTT. Translation: CASSFSPTGGTEAFF. Using reference TRBV7-9 and TRBJ1-1 for the parts outside the CDR3, the full variable domain is DTGVSQNPRHKITKRGQNVTFRCDPISEHNRLYWYRQTLGQGPEFLTYFQNEAQLEKSRLLSDRFSAERPKGSFSTLEIQRTEQGDSAMYLCASSFSPTGGTEAFFGQGTRLTVV.